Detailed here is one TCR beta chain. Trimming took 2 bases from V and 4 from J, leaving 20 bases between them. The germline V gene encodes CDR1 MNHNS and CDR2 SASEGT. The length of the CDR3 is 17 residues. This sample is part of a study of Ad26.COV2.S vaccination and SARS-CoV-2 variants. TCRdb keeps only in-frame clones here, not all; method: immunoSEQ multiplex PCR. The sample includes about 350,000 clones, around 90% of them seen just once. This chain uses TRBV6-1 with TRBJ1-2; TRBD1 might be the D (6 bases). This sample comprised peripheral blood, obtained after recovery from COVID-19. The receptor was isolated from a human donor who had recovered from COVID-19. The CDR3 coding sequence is TGTGCCAGCAGTGAACGGACAAACAGGGTTTTGGGCTATGGCTACACCTTC. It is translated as CASSERTNRVLGYGYTF.